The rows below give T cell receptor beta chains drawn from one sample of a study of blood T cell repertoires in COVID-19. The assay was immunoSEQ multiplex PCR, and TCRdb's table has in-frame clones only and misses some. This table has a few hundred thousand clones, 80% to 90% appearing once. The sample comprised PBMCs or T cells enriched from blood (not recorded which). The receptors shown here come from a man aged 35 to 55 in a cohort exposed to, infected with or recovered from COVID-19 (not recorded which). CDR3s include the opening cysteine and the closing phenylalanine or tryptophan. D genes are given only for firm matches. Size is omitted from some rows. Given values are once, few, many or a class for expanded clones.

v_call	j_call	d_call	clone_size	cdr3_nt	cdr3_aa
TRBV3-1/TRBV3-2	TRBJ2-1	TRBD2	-	TGTGCCAGCAGCCACCCCGGGGGGTCCCACTCCTACAATGAGCAGTTCTTC	CASSHPGGSHSYNEQFF
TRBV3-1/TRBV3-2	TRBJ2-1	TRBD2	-	TGTGCCAGCAGCCAAAGCGGGAGGGCCCTCAATGAGCAGTTCTTC	CASSQSGRALNEQFF
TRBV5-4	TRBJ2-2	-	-	TGTGCCAGCAGCCCGCCCGGAGGGGCGAACACCGGGGAGCTGTTTTTT	CASSPPGGANTGELFF
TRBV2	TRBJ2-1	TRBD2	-	TGTGCCAGCAGTAGCCCCGGGACTAGCGGGAGCGCCTCCTACAATGAGCAGTTCTTC	CASSSPGTSGSASYNEQFF
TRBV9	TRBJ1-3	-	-	TGTGCCAGCAGCTTAGGACTGATCTCTGGAAACACCATATATTTT	CASSLGLISGNTIYF
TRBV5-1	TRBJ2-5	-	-	TGCGCCAGCAGCTTGGCCGTTTCGGGAGAAGAGACCCAGTACTTC	CASSLAVSGEETQYF
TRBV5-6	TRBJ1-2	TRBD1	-	TGTGCCAGCAGTAGCGGACAGGGCCCCTTACGGTATGGCTACACCTTC	CASSSGQGPLRYGYTF
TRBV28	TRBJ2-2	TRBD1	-	TGTGCCAGCAACGTTGACAGGGGAGGCGGGGAGCTGTTTTTT	CASNVDRGGGELFF
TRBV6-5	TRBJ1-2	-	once	TGTGCCAGCACCTCCACTCCGGGGGGGGGCTACACCTTC	CASTSTPGGGYTF
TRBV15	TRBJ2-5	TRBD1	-	TGTGCCACCAGCCCTCGGAGGACAGGATACCAAGAGACCCAGTACTTC	CATSPRRTGYQETQYF
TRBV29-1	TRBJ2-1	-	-	TGCAGCGTTGAAGACAGTGAGCAGTTCTTC	CSVEDSEQFF
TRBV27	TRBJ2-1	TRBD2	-	TGTGCCAGCAGTTTATTGGGCCAGCGGGAGGGCCGAAATGAGCAGTTCTTC	CASSLLGQREGRNEQFF
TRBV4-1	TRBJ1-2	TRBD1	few	TGCGCCAGCAGCCGGGGACAGGGCAATAACTATGGCTACACCTTC	CASSRGQGNNYGYTF
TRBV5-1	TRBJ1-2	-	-	TGCGCCAGCAGCTACCGGACAGCCGACTATGGCTACACCTTC	CASSYRTADYGYTF
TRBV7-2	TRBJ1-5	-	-	TGTGCCAGCAGCTTAGATACGGGGGGCAGCCAGCCCCAGCATTTT	CASSLDTGGSQPQHF
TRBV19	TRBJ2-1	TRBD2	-	TGTGCCAGTAGGAATGGGGGGGCCTACAATGAGCAGTTCTTC	CASRNGGAYNEQFF
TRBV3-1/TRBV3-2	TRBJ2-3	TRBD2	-	TGTGCCAGCAGCCGAGCGGGAGGTGGCACAGATACGCAGTATTTT	CASSRAGGGTDTQYF
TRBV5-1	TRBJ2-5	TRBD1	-	TGCGCCAGCAGTTACCGGGACAGGGTAGGGGAGACCCAGTACTTC	CASSYRDRVGETQYF
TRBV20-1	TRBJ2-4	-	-	TGCAGTGCCGGGGTCAAAAACATTCAGTACTTC	CSAGVKNIQYF
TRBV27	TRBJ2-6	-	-	TGTGCCAGCAGTCCCGGCGACACTGGGCGGGCCAACGTCCTGACTTTC	CASSPGDTGRANVLTF
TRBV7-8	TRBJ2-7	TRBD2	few	TGTGCCAGCAGCCTGGGACTATCCTACGAGCAGTACTTC	CASSLGLSYEQYF
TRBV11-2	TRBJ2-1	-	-	TGTGCCAGCAGCTTTGGAGGGGCGACTGAGCAGTTCTTC	CASSFGGATEQFF
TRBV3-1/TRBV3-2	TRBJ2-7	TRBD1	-	TGTGCCAGCAGCCGGGACAGGGACTACGAGCAGTACTTC	CASSRDRDYEQYF
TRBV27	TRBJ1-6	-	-	TGTGCCAGCAGCCCGGGGAGTACCTATAATTCACCCCTCCACTTT	CASSPGSTYNSPLHF
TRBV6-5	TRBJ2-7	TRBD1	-	TGTGCCAGCAGCGTCCGGGCAGGGGGAGCCGAGCAGTACTTC	CASSVRAGGAEQYF
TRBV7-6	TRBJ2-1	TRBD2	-	TGTGCCAGCAGCTTAATATCCGGGACTAGCGGGAGTGGTGAGCAGTTCTTC	CASSLISGTSGSGEQFF
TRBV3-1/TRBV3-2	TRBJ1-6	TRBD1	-	TGTGCTAGCAGCCAAGCTCCGGGACAGGGCGGGTATAATTCACCCCTCCACTTT	CASSQAPGQGGYNSPLHF
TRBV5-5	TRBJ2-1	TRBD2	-	TGTGCCAGCAGCCTTGGACTAGCGGGTTACAATGAGCAGTTCTTC	CASSLGLAGYNEQFF
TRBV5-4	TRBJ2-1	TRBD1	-	TGTGCCAGCAGCTTGGCTGACAGGGGTTCCTACAATGAGCAGTTCTTC	CASSLADRGSYNEQFF
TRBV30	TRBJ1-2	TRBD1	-	TGTGCCAGCAACCCACGGGACAGGGCCTACTATGGCTACACCTTC	CASNPRDRAYYGYTF
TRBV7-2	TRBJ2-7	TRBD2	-	TGTGCCAGCAGCTTCACCTCTAGCGGCCGCTCCTACGAGCAGTACTTC	CASSFTSSGRSYEQYF
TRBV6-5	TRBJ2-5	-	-	TGTGCCAGCAGTTACTCTCGACACACACAACAAGAGACCCAGTACTTC	CASSYSRHTQQETQYF
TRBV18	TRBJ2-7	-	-	TGTGCCAGCTCACCACCGGCCCCTCCCTACGAGCAGTACTTC	CASSPPAPPYEQYF
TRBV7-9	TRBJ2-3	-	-	TGTGCCAGCAGTCCAGGGGCAGATACGCAGTATTTT	CASSPGADTQYF
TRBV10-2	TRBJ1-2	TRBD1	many	TGCGCCAGCAGCGGACAGGGAGGTAGCTATGGCTACACCTTC	CASSGQGGSYGYTF
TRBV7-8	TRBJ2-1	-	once	TGTGCCAGCAGCTTTGGACACCCTCAGTACAATGAGCAGTTCTTC	CASSFGHPQYNEQFF
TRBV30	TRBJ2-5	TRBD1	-	TGTGCCTGGAGTACAGGGGGCCGGAAGACCCAGTACTTC	CAWSTGGRKTQYF
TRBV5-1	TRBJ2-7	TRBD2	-	TGCGCCGGGGGACTAGCGGAATACGAGCAGTACTTC	CAGGLAEYEQYF
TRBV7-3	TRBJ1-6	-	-	TGTGCCAGCAGCTTAGAGATGAATTCACCCCTCCACTTT	CASSLEMNSPLHF
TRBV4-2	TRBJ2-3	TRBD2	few	TGTGCCAGCAGCCCCGGGACTAGCGGGAGGGGGGATACGCAGTATTTT	CASSPGTSGRGDTQYF
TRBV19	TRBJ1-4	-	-	TGTGCCAGTAGTCCCGGACAACTTGCAACTAATGAAAAACTGTTTTTT	CASSPGQLATNEKLFF
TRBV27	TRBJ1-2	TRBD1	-	TGTGCCAGCAGTTTAAGACAGGGCTATGGCTACACCTTC	CASSLRQGYGYTF
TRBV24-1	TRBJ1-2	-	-	TGTGCCACCAGTGAACCGGGCCGGGGGGGTGGCTACACCTTC	CATSEPGRGGGYTF
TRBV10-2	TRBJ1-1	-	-	TGCGCCAGCAGTGAGTCTCGGGGTTTTACTGAAGCTTTCTTT	CASSESRGFTEAFF
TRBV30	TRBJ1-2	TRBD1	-	TGTGCCTGGACCCCTGGGACAGGGGGGTATGGCTACACCTTC	CAWTPGTGGYGYTF
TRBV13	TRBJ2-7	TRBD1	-	TGTGCCAGCAGCGCAGGGACAGCCTACGAGCAGTACTTC	CASSAGTAYEQYF
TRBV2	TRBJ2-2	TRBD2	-	TGTGCCAGCAGTGTGATAGCGGGAGGTGACGGGGAGCTGTTTTTT	CASSVIAGGDGELFF
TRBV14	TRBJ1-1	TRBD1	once	TGTGCCAGCAGCCCTATTGGACAGGGTAACACTGAAGCTTTCTTT	CASSPIGQGNTEAFF
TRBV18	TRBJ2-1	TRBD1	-	TGTGCCAGCTCACCGAAGACAGGGGGCGTTGGCAACAATGAGCAGTTCTTC	CASSPKTGGVGNNEQFF